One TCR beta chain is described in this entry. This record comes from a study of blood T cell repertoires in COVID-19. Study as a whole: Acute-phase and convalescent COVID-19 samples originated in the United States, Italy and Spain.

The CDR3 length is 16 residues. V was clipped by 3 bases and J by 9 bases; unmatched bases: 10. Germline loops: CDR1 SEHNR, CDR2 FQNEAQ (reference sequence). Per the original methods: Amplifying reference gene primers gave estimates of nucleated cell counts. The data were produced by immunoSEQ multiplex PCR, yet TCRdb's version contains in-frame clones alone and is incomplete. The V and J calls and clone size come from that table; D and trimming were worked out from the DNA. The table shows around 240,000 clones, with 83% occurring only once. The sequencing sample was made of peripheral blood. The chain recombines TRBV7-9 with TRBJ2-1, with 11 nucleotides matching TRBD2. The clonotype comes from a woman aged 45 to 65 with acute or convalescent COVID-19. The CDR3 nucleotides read TGTGCCAGCAGCTTCCCCTCTAGCGGGAGGATCGTTGAGCAGTTCTTC. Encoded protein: CASSFPSSGRIVEQFF.